This T cell receptor beta chain is from a study of response to subunit inactivated influenza vaccine. V was clipped by 6 bases and J by 7 bases; unmatched bases: 8. Germline V CDR1 and CDR2: ENHRY, SYGVKD. The length of the CDR3 is 14 residues. TCRdb recomputed calls from the RT-PCR reads with MiXCR, one row per CDR3 protein. In the table there are roughly 790,000 distinct CDR3 sequences, around 20% of which are singletons. The source material was PBMCs from blood, sampled 5 days after vaccination. The origin of this receptor is a man aged 45 to 65 who received an inactivated influenza vaccine. The gene calls are TRBV10-3 and TRBJ2-1; 8 nucleotides line up with TRBD2. Written as DNA, the CDR3 is TGTGCCATCAGCCGGGCAGCGGGAGAGAATGAGCAGTTCTTC. Its translation: CAISRAAGENEQFF.